Listed below are T cell receptor beta chains from one sample, sequenced in a study of blood T cells in healthy people across ages. TCRdb called the 5' RACE reads again in MiXCR, with one record for every CDR3 protein. The sample carries approximately 2,000,000 distinct CDR3 sequences, approximately 39% recorded once. Sequenced sample: blood. These receptor sequences come from a human donor in good health. Both conserved end residues are part of each CDR3.

TRBV10-3	TRBJ2-7	CAISAVRDRGHEQYF
TRBV5-5	TRBJ2-7	CASSLPSPYEQYF
TRBV10-3	TRBJ2-1	CAIRREKGIHEQFF
TRBV6-1	NA	CASSDLTGGEQYF
TRBV20-1	TRBJ2-1	CSARPASYNEQFF
TRBV10-3	TRBJ1-1	CAISDGTRPLGGTEAFF
TRBV28	TRBJ2-2	CASSVMGMGSCGELFF
TRBV6-1	TRBJ2-7	CASSEFAASYEQYF
TRBV7-6	TRBJ2-5	CASSLLIGSGETQYF
TRBV7-9	TRBJ2-3	CASSRDGPRTDTQYF
TRBV20-1	TRBJ2-3	CSAAGVAGTDTQYF
TRBV6-5	TRBJ1-1	CAGSYDLGTEAFF
TRBV9	TRBJ1-1	CASSASDRGTEAFF
TRBV7-2	TRBJ2-5	CASSLGRQGAQETQYF
TRBV6-2/TRBV6-3	TRBJ1-1	CASSNYRGMNTEAFF
TRBV11-2	TRBJ2-2	CASSFPNDRAFNTGELFF
TRBV20-1	TRBJ2-3	CSAKRASSTDTQYF
TRBV11-3	TRBJ2-5	CATRGQETQYF
TRBV6-1	TRBJ2-1	CASSEFGTQIYNEQFF
TRBV20-1	TRBJ2-7	CSARKDYEQYF
TRBV7-2	TRBJ2-5	CASSGGAEGQYF
TRBV10-3	TRBJ1-1	CAIRTGTGDLNTEAFF
TRBV5-1	TRBJ2-5	CASSPRRDRIELETQYF
TRBV20-1	TRBJ2-1	CSATSGGYGYEQFF
TRBV28	TRBJ1-5	CASSFHDRGDSNQPQHF
TRBV28	TRBJ1-2	CASRTDANYGYTF
TRBV7-8	TRBJ2-1	CASSQLRPSYNEQFF
TRBV6-2/TRBV6-3	TRBJ2-7	CASRIAGTNSYERYF
TRBV6-1	TRBJ1-5	CASSALRTGNQPQHF
TRBV12-3/TRBV12-4	TRBJ2-1	CASNFNGGIPRNEQFF
TRBV15	TRBJ1-5	CATSRVAQPQHF